Included here is one TCR beta chain sequence, with context. As yet, its antigen is unknown. The entry originates in a study of cytomegalovirus exposure and HLA in healthy donors. Study context: Early released data comprised tens of millions of unique TCRs from HLA-typed donors. Whole-study results and caveats: An ancestry cluster, one associated with Asian ancestry, reportedly showed fewer N-insertions than the 666-donor mean in a later analysis. Under in vitro conditions, three CMV-associated chains were confirmed as specific for CMV antigens. Later work associated roughly 17,000 TCR beta sequences with HLA alleles at 0.05 false discovery rate.

Germline V gene sequence: CDR1 SGDLS, CDR2 YYNGEE. V lost 0 bases, J lost 4 bases, and 7 bases stayed unmatched. This CDR3 region has 16 residues. Amplification used 60 Vbeta primers and 13 Jbeta primers. Produced via immunoSEQ multiplex PCR; TCRdb's table is partial and in-frame only. Of around 190,000 clones listed, about four fifths are singletons. The clonotype originates from a woman aged 25 to 45 in good health and CMV-seropositive. This sequence joins TRBV9 and TRBJ2-3; 8 bases map to TRBD2. The sequencing input was PBMCs. CDR3 loop: CASSVDVGTSADTQYF. DNA for the CDR3: TGTGCCAGCAGCGTAGACGTGGGGACTAGTGCAGATACGCAGTATTTT.